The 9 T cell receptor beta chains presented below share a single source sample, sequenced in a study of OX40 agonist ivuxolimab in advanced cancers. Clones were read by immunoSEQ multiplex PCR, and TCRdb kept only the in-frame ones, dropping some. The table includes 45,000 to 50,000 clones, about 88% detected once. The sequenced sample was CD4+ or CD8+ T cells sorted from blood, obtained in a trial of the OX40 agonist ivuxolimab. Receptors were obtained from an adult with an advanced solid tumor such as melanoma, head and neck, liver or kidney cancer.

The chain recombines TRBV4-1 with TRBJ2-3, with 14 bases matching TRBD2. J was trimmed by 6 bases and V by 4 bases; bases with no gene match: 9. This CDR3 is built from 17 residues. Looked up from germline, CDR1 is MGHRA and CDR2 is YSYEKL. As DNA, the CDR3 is TGCGCCAGCAGCCCGAGACTAGCGGGAGGGCCGGGTGATACGCAGTATTTT. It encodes CASSPRLAGGPGDTQYF.

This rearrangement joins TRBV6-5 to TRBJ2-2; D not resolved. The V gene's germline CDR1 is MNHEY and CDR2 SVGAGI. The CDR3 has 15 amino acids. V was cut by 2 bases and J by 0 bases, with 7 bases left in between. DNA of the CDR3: TGTGCCAGCAGTTACAACTACCCGAACACCGGGGAGCTGTTTTTT. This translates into CASSYNYPNTGELFF.

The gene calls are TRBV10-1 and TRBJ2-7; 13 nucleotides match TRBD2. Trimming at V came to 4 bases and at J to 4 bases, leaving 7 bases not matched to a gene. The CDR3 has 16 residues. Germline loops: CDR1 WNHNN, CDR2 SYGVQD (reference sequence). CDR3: CASSAPGTSGMYEQYF. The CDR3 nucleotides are TGCGCCAGCAGTGCCCCCGGGACTAGCGGGATGTACGAGCAGTACTTC.

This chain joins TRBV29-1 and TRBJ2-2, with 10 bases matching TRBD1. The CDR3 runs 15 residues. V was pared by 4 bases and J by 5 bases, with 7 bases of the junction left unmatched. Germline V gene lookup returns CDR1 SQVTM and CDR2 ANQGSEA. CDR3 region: CSVGGQGVGTGELFF. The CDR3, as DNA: TGCAGCGTTGGTGGACAGGGGGTTGGTACCGGGGAGCTGTTTTTT.

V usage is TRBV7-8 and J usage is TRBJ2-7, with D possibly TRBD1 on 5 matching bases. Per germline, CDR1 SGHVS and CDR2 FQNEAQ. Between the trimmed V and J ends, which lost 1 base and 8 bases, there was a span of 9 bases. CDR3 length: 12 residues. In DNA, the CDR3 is TGTGCCAGCAGCTTAGAGGGGTACCAGCAGTACTTC. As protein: CASSLEGYQQYF.

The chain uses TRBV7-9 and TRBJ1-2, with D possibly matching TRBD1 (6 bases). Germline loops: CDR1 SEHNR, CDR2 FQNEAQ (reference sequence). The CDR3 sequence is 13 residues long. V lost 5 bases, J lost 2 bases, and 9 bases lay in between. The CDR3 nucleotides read TGTGCCAGCAGCCCAACAGGGAACTATGGCTACACCTTC. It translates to CASSPTGNYGYTF.

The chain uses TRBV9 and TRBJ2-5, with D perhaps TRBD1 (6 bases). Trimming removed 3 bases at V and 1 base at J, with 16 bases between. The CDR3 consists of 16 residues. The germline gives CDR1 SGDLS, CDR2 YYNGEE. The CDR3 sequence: CASSASPWGLQETQYF. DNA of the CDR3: TGTGCCAGCAGCGCCTCTCCCTGGGGGCTCCAAGAGACCCAGTACTTC. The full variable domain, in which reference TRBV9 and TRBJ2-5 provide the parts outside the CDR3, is DSGVTQTPKHLITATGQRVTLRCSPRSGDLSVYWYQQSLDQGLQFLIQYYNGEERAKGNILERFSAQQFPDLHSELNLSSLELGDSALYFCASSASPWGLQETQYFGPGTRLLVL.

The CDR3 sequence: CASSINTLETQYF. In nucleotides, the CDR3 is TGTGCCAGCAGTATTAACACATTGGAGACCCAGTACTTC. The chain recombines TRBV7-9 with TRBJ2-5; no clear D gene. Looked up from germline, CDR1 is SEHNR and CDR2 is FQNEAQ (reference sequence). The CDR3 spans 13 residues. V was clipped by 6 bases and J by 5 bases, with 13 bases between them.

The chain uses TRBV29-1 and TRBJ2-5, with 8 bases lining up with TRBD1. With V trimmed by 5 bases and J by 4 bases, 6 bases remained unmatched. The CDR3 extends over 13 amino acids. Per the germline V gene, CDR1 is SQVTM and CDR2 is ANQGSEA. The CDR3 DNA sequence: TGCAGCGTTACCGGGACAGGTGGAGAGACCCAGTACTTC. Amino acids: CSVTGTGGETQYF.